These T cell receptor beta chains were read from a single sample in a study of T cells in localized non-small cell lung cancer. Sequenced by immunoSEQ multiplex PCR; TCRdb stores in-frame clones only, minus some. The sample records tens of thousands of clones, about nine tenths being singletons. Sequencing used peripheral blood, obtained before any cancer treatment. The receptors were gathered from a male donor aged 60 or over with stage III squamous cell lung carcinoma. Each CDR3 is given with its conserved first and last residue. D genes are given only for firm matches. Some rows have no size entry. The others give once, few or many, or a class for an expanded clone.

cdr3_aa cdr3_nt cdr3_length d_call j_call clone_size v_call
CASSLGGTNTDTQYF TGCGCCAGCAGCTTGGGGGGCACCAACACAGATACGCAGTATTTT 15 - TRBJ2-3 - TRBV5-1
CASSFRTVVAKNIQYF TGTGCCAGCAGCTTCAGGACAGTAGTAGCCAAAAACATTCAGTACTTC 16 - TRBJ2-4 - TRBV5-6
CASSPPANYGYTF TGTGCCAGCAGCCCGCCAGCTAACTATGGCTACACCTTC 13 - TRBJ1-2 few TRBV7-2
CSATRLETQYF TGCAGTGCTACTAGATTGGAGACCCAGTACTTC 11 - TRBJ2-5 once TRBV20-1
CASSKEGRETQYF TGTGCCAGCAGCAAAGAAGGCAGAGAGACCCAGTACTTC 13 - TRBJ2-5 - TRBV21-1
CASSLEAAGEYNEQFF TGTGCCAGCAGCTTAGAAGCGGCAGGGGAGTATAATGAGCAGTTCTTC 16 - TRBJ2-1 - TRBV7-6
CASTKGQITDTQYF TGTGCCAGCACCAAAGGACAGATCACAGATACGCAGTATTTT 14 - TRBJ2-3 - TRBV28
CASSLRAQGVTALNEKLFF TGTGCCAGCAGTTTGAGGGCCCAGGGGGTCACCGCATTAAATGAAAAACTGTTTTTT 19 TRBD1 TRBJ1-4 - TRBV27
CASSSSGGLETQYF TGTGCCAGCAGTAGTTCCGGGGGACTAGAGACCCAGTACTTC 14 - TRBJ2-5 - TRBV28
CASSVGQRTEAFF TGTGCCAGCAGCGTGGGACAGAGGACTGAAGCTTTCTTT 13 TRBD1 TRBJ1-1 - TRBV7-9
CASSPPGGLWEQYF TGTGCCAGCAGCCCACCGGGGGGCCTTTGGGAGCAGTACTTC 14 - TRBJ2-7 - TRBV5-4
CASSLGQGYNEQYF TGCGCCAGCAGCTTAGGACAGGGTTACAACGAGCAGTACTTC 14 TRBD1 TRBJ2-7 - TRBV5-1
CASGLRSRGVHLQETQYF TGTGCCAGCGGCCTCCGGAGTCGGGGGGTTCACTTACAAGAGACCCAGTACTTC 18 TRBD2 TRBJ2-5 - TRBV7-9
CASRLHRDEKLFF TGTGCCAGCAGACTCCACAGGGATGAAAAACTGTTTTTT 13 - TRBJ1-4 few TRBV5-5
CASTSGRAYTEAFF TGTGCCAGCACCTCGGGCAGGGCCTACACTGAAGCTTTCTTT 14 - TRBJ1-1 - TRBV5-4
CASSLPPGFTDTQYF TGTGCCAGCAGCTTACCACCAGGATTCACAGATACGCAGTATTTT 15 - TRBJ2-3 - TRBV7-8
CSAYRDESRYEQYF TGCAGCGCTTACCGGGACGAGTCACGCTACGAGCAGTACTTC 14 - TRBJ2-7 once TRBV29-1
CASSLVGNTGELFF TGCGCCAGCAGCTTGGTGGGGAACACCGGGGAGCTGTTTTTT 14 - TRBJ2-2 - TRBV5-1
CASSRQSAGQPQHF TGTGCCAGCAGTCGACAGTCGGCTGGCCAGCCCCAGCATTTT 14 - TRBJ1-5 - TRBV6-6
CASSSSASSGDEQYF TGTGCCAGTTCTTCCTCAGCCTCGTCGGGGGACGAGCAGTACTTC 15 - TRBJ2-7 - TRBV19
CASSSTGGNGYTF TGTGCCAGCAGCTCCACAGGGGGGAATGGCTACACCTTC 13 TRBD1 TRBJ1-2 once TRBV6-6
CASGGTLETQYF TGTGCCAGCGGGGGGACTTTGGAGACCCAGTACTTC 12 - TRBJ2-5 few TRBV7-9
CASSTGTGGREPQHF TGTGCCAGTAGCACCGGGACAGGGGGTCGGGAGCCCCAGCATTTT 15 TRBD1 TRBJ1-5 many TRBV19
CASSQEQGSYEQYF TGTGCCAGCAGCCAAGAGCAGGGTTCCTACGAGCAGTACTTC 14 - TRBJ2-7 - TRBV16
CASSQSGSSTDTQYF TGTGCCAGCAGTCAGAGCGGGAGTTCAACAGATACGCAGTATTTT 15 TRBD2 TRBJ2-3 - TRBV6-5
CASSPPPGGGYTF TGTGCCAGCAGCCCACCCCCCGGGGGTGGCTACACCTTC 13 - TRBJ1-2 - TRBV5-6
CASSERGSRSTSTNEKLFF TGTGCCAGCAGTGAAAGGGGCAGCCGGTCTACCTCAACTAATGAAAAACTGTTTTTT 19 - TRBJ1-4 - TRBV6-1
CATRPPPEDTQYF TGTGCCACACGGCCACCCCCAGAAGATACGCAGTATTTT 13 - TRBJ2-3 - TRBV10-3
CASSSGTENTGELFF TGTGCCAGCAGTTCCGGGACAGAAAACACCGGGGAGCTGTTTTTT 15 TRBD1 TRBJ2-2 - TRBV7-9
CASSGLGVDQPQHF TGTGCCAGCTCCGGATTGGGGGTAGATCAGCCCCAGCATTTT 14 - TRBJ1-5 - TRBV18